This entry describes one T cell receptor (beta chain). Its antigen is unknown. Healthy donors, matched for age and sex, constituted the control group. The CDR3 extends over 16 amino acids. The V and J ends lost 5 bases and 6 bases, in that order; junction bases with no gene match: 10. Germline V gene data show CDR1 as SEHNR and CDR2 as FQNEAQ (reference sequence). This record belongs to a study of CD8 T cells in Susac syndrome. Study outcomes and limitations: As acknowledged by the study, its TCR sequencing and HLA analysis included a relatively small number of individuals.

An amount of RNA that ranged from roughly 0.5 to 1 ug was reverse transcribed with random hexamers. An immunoSEQ multiplex PCR generated amplified TCR beta CDR3 products spanning 54 Vbeta and 13 Jbeta. A single record per CDR3 protein comes from TCRdb applying MiXCR to the immunoSEQ multiplex PCR reads. The sample lists approximately 190,000 distinct CDR3 sequences, about 94% seen once, with around 0.096% in the top ten. The chain has TRBV7-9 and TRBJ1-3, with 10 positions matching TRBD1. The sequence was obtained from a human donor in good health. Specimen: CD4+ T cells from PBMCs. The CDR3, as DNA: TGTGCCAGCAGCCCAGACAGGGGGCGGACTGAAAACACCATATATTTT. Translating it yields CASSPDRGRTENTIYF.